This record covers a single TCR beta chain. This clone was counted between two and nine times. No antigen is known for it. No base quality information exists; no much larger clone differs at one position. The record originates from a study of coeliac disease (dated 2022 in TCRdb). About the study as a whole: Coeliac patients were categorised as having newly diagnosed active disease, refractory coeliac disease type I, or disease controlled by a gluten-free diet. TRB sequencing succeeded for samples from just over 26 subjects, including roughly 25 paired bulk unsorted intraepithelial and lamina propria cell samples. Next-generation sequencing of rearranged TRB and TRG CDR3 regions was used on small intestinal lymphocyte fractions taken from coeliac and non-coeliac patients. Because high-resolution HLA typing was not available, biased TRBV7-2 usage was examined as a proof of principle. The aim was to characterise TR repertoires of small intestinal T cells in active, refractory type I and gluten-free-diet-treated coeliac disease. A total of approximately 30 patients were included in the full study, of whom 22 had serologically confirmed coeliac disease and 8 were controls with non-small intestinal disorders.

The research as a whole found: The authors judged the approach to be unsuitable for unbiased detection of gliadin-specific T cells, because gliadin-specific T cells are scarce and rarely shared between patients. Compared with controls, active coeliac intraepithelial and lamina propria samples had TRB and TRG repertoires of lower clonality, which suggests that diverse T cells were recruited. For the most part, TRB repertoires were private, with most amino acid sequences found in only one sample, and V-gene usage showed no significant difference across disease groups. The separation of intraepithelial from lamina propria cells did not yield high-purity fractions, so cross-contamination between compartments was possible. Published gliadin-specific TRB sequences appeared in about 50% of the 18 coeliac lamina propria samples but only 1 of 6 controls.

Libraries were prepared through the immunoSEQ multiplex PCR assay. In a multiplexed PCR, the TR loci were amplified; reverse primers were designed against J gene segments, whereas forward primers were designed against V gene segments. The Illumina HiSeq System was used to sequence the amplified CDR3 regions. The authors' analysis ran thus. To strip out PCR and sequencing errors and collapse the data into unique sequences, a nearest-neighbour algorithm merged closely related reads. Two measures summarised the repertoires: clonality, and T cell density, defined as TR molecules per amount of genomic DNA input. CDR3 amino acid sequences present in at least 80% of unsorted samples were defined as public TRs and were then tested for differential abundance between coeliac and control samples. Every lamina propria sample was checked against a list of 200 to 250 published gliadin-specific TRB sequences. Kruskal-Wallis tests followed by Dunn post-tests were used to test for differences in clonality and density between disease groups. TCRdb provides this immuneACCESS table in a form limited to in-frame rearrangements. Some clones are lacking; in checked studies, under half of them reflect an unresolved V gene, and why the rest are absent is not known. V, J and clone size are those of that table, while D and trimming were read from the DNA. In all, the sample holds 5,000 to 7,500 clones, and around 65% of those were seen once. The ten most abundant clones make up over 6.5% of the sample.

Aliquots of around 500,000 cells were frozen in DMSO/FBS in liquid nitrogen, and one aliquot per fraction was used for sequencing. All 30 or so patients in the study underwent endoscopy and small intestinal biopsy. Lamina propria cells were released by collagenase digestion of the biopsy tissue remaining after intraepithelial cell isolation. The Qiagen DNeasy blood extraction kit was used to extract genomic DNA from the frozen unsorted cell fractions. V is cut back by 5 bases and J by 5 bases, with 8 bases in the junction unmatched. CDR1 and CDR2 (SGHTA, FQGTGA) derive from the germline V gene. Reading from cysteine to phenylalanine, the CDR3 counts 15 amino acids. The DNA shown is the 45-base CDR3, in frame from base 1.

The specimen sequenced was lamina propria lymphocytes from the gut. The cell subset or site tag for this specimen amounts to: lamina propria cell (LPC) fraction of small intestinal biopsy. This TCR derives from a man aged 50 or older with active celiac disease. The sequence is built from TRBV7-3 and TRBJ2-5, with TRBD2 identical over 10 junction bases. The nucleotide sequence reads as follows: TGTGCCAGCAGCGCCAGCGGGGGGGCAGTGGAGACCCAGTACTTC. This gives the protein CASSASGGAVETQYF.